This TCR beta chain was captured in a study of spatial heterogeneity in lung cancer. Overall study context: For the average unique TCR and UMI combination, more than eight occurrences appeared in raw reads.

Unique molecular identifiers, one per molecule, were present on every TCR cDNA molecule. TCRdb recomputed calls from the 5' RACE reads with MiXCR, one row per CDR3 protein. The data hold 35,000 to 45,000 distinct CDR3 sequences, with around 7.6% observed a single time. Time point: blood at routine non-recurrence follow-up after resection. A word on this clonotype: Its antigen is not known.

Study results and limitations: Blood showed ubiquitous tumor TCRs more often at resection than at routine follow-up.

There are 19 residues in the CDR3. Germline CDR1 is DFQATT and CDR2 is SNEGSKA (reference sequence). The J segment lost 1 base and the V segment lost 6 bases, leaving 15 bases of the junction unmatched. The material was PBMCs, obtained at follow-up. The chain links TRBV20-1 to TRBJ2-5, with TRBD2 identical over 15 bases. The sequence derives from a male donor with early-stage non-small cell lung cancer. CDR3 loop: CSALVAPGLAGGPQETQYF. CDR3 in DNA: TGCAGTGCGTTGGTGGCCCCGGGACTAGCGGGGGGACCCCAAGAGACCCAGTACTTC.